Listed here are 10 T cell receptor beta chains from one sample, sequenced in a study of control samples from healthy donors and cancer patients. Only in-frame clones appear in the TCRdb table, and some are missing; sequencing was by immunoSEQ multiplex PCR. The sample holds roughly 180,000 clones; about 90% are singletons and the top ten take approximately 2%. Sequences were obtained from blood. These receptors were collected from a woman in her forties in good health.

About this clone itself: Other DNA sequences in this sample translate to the same CDR3. The CDR3 nucleotides read TGTGCCAGCAGCTTAGACAGGGGAGGCTACACCTTC. Protein product: CASSLDRGGYTF. This chain joins TRBV7-9 and TRBJ1-2; 7 bases align to TRBD1. The CDR3 loop spans 12 amino acids. Losses at the gene ends were 1 base for V and 8 bases for J; bases not matched to a gene: 1. Looked up from germline, CDR1 is SEHNR and CDR2 is FQNEAQ (reference sequence). Full variable domain (remainder filled in from reference TRBV7-9 and TRBJ1-2): DTGVSQNPRHKITKRGQNVTFRCDPISEHNRLYWYRQTLGQGPEFLTYFQNEAQLEKSRLLSDRFSAERPKGSFSTLEIQRTEQGDSAMYLCASSLDRGGYTFGSGTRLTVV.

The CDR3 loop is CASSRGGGTEAFF. The CDR3, as DNA: TGTGCCAGCAGTCGTGGGGGTGGCACTGAAGCTTTCTTT. The chain couples TRBV3-1 (or the pseudogene TRBV3-2) to TRBJ1-1, with D perhaps matching TRBD1 (5 bases). The CDR3 is made up of 13 amino acids. The germline V and J ends were trimmed by 6 bases and 4 bases, with 12 bases remaining between them. Germline CDR1 reads LGHDT; CDR2 reads YNNKEL (reference sequence).

In regard to this clone: Compared with germline, one end of the junction differs, possibly owing to a read error. The chain joins TRBV10-3 to TRBJ1-3; D gene uncertain. The V gene's germline CDR1 is ENHRY and CDR2 SYGVKD. The CDR3 covers 14 residues. CDR3 coding DNA: TGTGCCATCAGTGAGGACCGAGCTGGGAACACCATATATTTT. It translates to CAISEDRAGNTIYF.

This clone was seen just once. J is TRBJ2-2 and V is TRBV7-6; D may be TRBD1 (5 bases). CDR1 is SGHVS, CDR2 FNYEAQ, per germline. V lost 2 bases and J lost 5, with 9 bases in between. CDR3 length equals 14 residues. CDR3 amino acids: CASSLYQGTGELFF. The CDR3, as DNA: TGTGCCAGCAGCTTATACCAGGGAACCGGGGAGCTGTTTTTT.

The chain recombines TRBV6-5 with TRBJ2-3; tentatively, D is TRBD1 (5 bases). Trimming stripped 6 bases from V and 2 bases from J, with 9 bases between. Germline values: CDR1 MNHEY, CDR2 SVGAGI. The CDR3 covers 13 residues. DNA for the CDR3: TGTGCCAGCAGACAGGTGGTCACAGATACGCAGTATTTT. Protein: CASRQVVTDTQYF.

The CDR3 coding sequence is TGTGCCAGCAGTGACAGGGGGTCTGGAAACACCATATATTTT. It yields the protein CASSDRGSGNTIYF. This rearrangement joins TRBV9 to TRBJ1-3, with 9 positions matching TRBD1. The CDR3 sequence is 14 residues long. Germline V lookup: CDR1 SGDLS, CDR2 YYNGEE. V was clipped by 5 bases and J by 1 base; unmatched bases: 1.

This clone was recorded once. V is TRBV5-1 and J is TRBJ1-5, with D possibly TRBD1 on 5 matching bases. The V gene lost 0 bases and the J gene lost 0 bases, with 19 bases spanning the gap. The length of the CDR3 is 19 residues. CDR1 and CDR2 (germline): SGHRS, YFSETQ. The CDR3 reads CASSLECRVEAYSNQPQHF. DNA of the CDR3: TGCGCCAGCAGCTTGGAATGCAGGGTAGAGGCCTATAGCAATCAGCCCCAGCATTTT.

In regard to this clone: One end of the junction does not line up with germline, which may come from a read error. The J gene is TRBJ1-2, the V gene TRBV6-5; perhaps TRBD1 as D (5 bases). The germline CDR1 and CDR2 sequences are MNHEY and SVGAGI. This CDR3 is built from 13 residues. The CDR3 spells CASSYSAGYDYTF. The DNA for the CDR3 is TGTGCCAGCAGTTACTCAGCAGGGTATGACTACACCTTC.

The genes are TRBV29-1 and TRBJ2-3; possibly TRBD1 or TRBD2 for D (6 bases each). Trimming removed 2 bases from V and 1 base from J, with 10 bases in between. CDR1 SQVTM and CDR2 ANQGSEA come from the germline V gene. The CDR3 has 14 amino acids. CDR3 protein: CSVERGVGTDTQYF. The CDR3, as DNA: TGCAGCGTTGAAAGGGGGGTCGGCACAGATACGCAGTATTTT.

The chain uses TRBV6-5 and TRBJ1-2, with TRBD1 matching over 8 bases. The J segment lost 4 bases and the V segment lost 8 bases, leaving 12 bases of the junction unmatched. Germline CDR1 reads MNHEY; CDR2 reads SVGAGI. CDR3 length equals 15 residues. The CDR3 here is CASFPQGAPSYGYTF. CDR3 DNA: TGTGCCAGCTTTCCCCAGGGGGCGCCCAGCTATGGCTACACCTTC.